This TCR beta chain emerged from a study of cytomegalovirus exposure and HLA in healthy donors. Study-wide results and limits: A later look showed TCR association rates differing by HLA locus, highest for DRB1 and lowest for HLA-C. Previously analyzed data showed that most TCR beta V segments were productive at a frequency of about 90% or about 30%. Later analysis identified a missense DCLRE1C variant that was linked to TCR beta V- and J-gene trimming. The classifier reportedly diagnosed cytomegalovirus status with high specificity and sensitivity.

Germline CDR1 reads SNHLY; CDR2 reads FYNNEI. This CDR3 has 14 residues. Trimming shortened V by 0 bases and J by 12 bases, and 15 bases separated the two germline ends. Concerning this clone itself: Its antigen is not identified.

This PCR relied on a set of 60 Vbeta primers and 13 Jbeta primers. The assay was immunoSEQ multiplex PCR, and TCRdb's table has in-frame clones only and misses some. Seen here are around 80,000 clones, roughly 79% observed once, and the top ten hold 5.9%. The source material was PBMCs. The receptor's source is a young man in good health and CMV-seropositive. V and J are TRBV2 and TRBJ2-1; D possibly corresponds to TRBD2 (6 bases). CDR3 DNA sequence: TGTGCCAGCAGTGAAGCGCTCCCAGGGCGGGGGCAGTTCTTC. Its protein product is CASSEALPGRGQFF.